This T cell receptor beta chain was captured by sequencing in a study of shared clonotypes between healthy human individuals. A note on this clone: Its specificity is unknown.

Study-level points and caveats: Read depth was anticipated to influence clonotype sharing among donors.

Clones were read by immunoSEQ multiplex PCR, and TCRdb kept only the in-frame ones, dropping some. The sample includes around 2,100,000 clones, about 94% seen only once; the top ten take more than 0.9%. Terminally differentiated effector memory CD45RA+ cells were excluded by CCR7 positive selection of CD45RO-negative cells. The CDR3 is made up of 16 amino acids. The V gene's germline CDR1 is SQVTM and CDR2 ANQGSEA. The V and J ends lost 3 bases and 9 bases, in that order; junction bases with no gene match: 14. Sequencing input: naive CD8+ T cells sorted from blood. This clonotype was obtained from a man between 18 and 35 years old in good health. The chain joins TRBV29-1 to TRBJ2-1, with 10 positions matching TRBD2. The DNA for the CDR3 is TGCAGCGTTGAGGGGAGAAGCGGGAGGGCCGAGACTGAGCAGTTCTTC. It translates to CSVEGRSGRAETEQFF.